The 31 T cell receptor beta chains below were found in one sample sequenced in a study of shared clonotypes between healthy human individuals. This table comes from immunoSEQ multiplex PCR, and its TCRdb copy is limited to in-frame clones, with some not included. The sample records around 1,900,000 clones, just over 90% being singletons. As defined, naive CD8 cells were CD45RO-negative and positively selected for CCR7, with terminally differentiated effector memory CD45RA+ cells excluded. The sequencing sample was made of naive CD8+ T cells from PBMCs. The source of these receptors is a man aged 18 to 30 in good health. Some clones in this sample may be carry-over from other donors' samples.

Note on this clone: Other DNA sequences in this sample translate to the same CDR3. The chain combines TRBV9 with TRBJ2-1; D is undetermined. The CDR3 is made up of 11 amino acids. V was trimmed by 0 bases and J by 10 bases, leaving 5 bases between them. From germline, CDR1 is SGDLS and CDR2 YYNGEE. The CDR3 loop is CASSVGVEQFF. In DNA form, the CDR3 reads TGTGCCAGCAGCGTAGGAGTAGAGCAGTTCTTC.

This sequence joins TRBV27 and TRBJ1-3; perhaps TRBD1 as D (5 bases). The CDR3 contains 15 residues. Deletions cut 2 bases from V and 4 bases from J, with 12 bases between. Germline CDR1 and CDR2: MNHEY and SMNVEV (reference sequence). CDR3 protein: CASSLRGARGNTIYF. CDR3 DNA sequence: TGTGCCAGCAGTTTACGAGGGGCGCGAGGAAACACCATATATTTT.

The rearrangement joins TRBV15 to TRBJ2-2; 11 bases agree with TRBD2. Germline V gives CDR1 LNHNV, CDR2 YYDKDF (reference sequence). J lost 5 bases, V lost 5 bases, and 7 bases had no gene match. The CDR3 consists of 16 residues. The chain's CDR3 is CATSRASGRTTGELFF. Written as DNA, the CDR3 is TGTGCCACCAGCCGAGCTAGCGGGAGGACAACCGGGGAGCTGTTTTTT.

A few counts support this clone. The chain employs TRBV10-1 and TRBJ1-1, with no clear D. Germline lookup yields CDR1 WNHNN and CDR2 SYGVQD (reference sequence). The CDR3 is 13 amino acids. Deletions cut 1 base from V and 1 base from J, with 4 bases between. CDR3 DNA sequence: TGCGCCAGCAGTGAGTGGCCGAACACTGAAGCTTTCTTT. Translated: CASSEWPNTEAFF.

The V call is TRBV25-1, the J call TRBJ2-7; 10 bases are shared with TRBD2. V gave up 8 bases and J gave up 2 bases; unmatched junction bases: 6. CDR1 and CDR2 (germline): MGHDK, SYGVNS. The CDR3 contains 14 residues. CDR3 protein: CASALAGVPYEQYF. The CDR3 DNA reads as TGTGCCAGCGCTCTAGCGGGGGTTCCCTACGAGCAGTACTTC.

This chain uses TRBV5-1 with TRBJ2-3; D unresolved. The V end lost 0 bases, the J end lost 0 bases, and 14 bases lay between the germline ends. This CDR3 spans 17 amino acids. The V gene's germline CDR1 is SGHRS and CDR2 YFSETQ. The CDR3 DNA reads TGCGCCAGCAGCTTGGCTGGACGGGCCGTAAGCACAGATACGCAGTATTTT. Amino acids: CASSLAGRAVSTDTQYF.

The chain combines TRBV28 with TRBJ2-1; maybe TRBD2 (5 bases). Germline V gene data show CDR1 as MDHEN and CDR2 as SYDVKM. Trimming pared 8 bases from V and 6 bases from J, leaving 17 bases between. This CDR3 contains 14 residues. CDR3 residues: CASGEGLLGNEQFF. The CDR3 nucleotides read TGTGCCAGCGGTGAGGGTCTCCTGGGCAATGAGCAGTTCTTC.

This clone was seen a handful of times. V is TRBV7-9 and J is TRBJ1-1, with D uncertain. V dropped 2 bases and J dropped 4 bases, with 17 bases sitting between them. Germline lookup yields CDR1 SEHNR and CDR2 FQNEAQ (reference sequence). This CDR3 is built from 16 residues. This CDR3 is CASSLRVGPNFTEAFF. CDR3 DNA sequence: TGTGCCAGCAGCTTAAGAGTTGGGCCAAATTTCACTGAAGCTTTCTTT.

V is TRBV6-5 and J is TRBJ2-7; weak D call: TRBD2 (6 bases). The CDR3 extends over 16 amino acids. The V end was cut by 2 bases, the J end by 2 bases, with 16 bases between. Germline CDR1 MNHEY, CDR2 SVGAGI. CDR3 in amino acids: CASSYVWGDDPYEQYF. CDR3 DNA sequence: TGTGCCAGCAGTTACGTATGGGGGGATGACCCCTACGAGCAGTACTTC.

Points on this clone: Other DNA sequences in this sample translate to the same CDR3. V and J are TRBV7-9 and TRBJ2-3; 7 bases are shared with TRBD2. This CDR3 is 15 amino acids long. The V gene end was trimmed by 3 bases and the J gene end by 0 bases; junction bases not matched to a gene: 3. Germline-derived CDR1 and CDR2 are SEHNR and FQNEAQ (reference sequence). The CDR3 reads CASSLVGGSTDTQYF. DNA of the CDR3: TGTGCCAGCAGCTTGGTGGGAGGGAGCACAGATACGCAGTATTTT.

The rearrangement links TRBV11-2 to TRBJ2-7, with TRBD1 identical over 12 bases. The germline CDR1 and CDR2 sequences are SGHAT and FQNNGV. J gave up 5 bases and V 2 bases, and 10 bases lay outside the gene matches. The CDR3 is made up of 17 amino acids. CDR3 DNA sequence: TGTGCCAGCAGCTTAACGCCGGGACAGGGGGCAATGAACGAGCAGTACTTC. Translating gives CASSLTPGQGAMNEQYF.

The chain employs TRBV28 and TRBJ2-3; D not resolved. The germline V gene encodes CDR1 MDHEN and CDR2 SYDVKM. Between the trimmed V and J ends, which lost 5 bases and 0 bases, there was a span of 12 bases. This CDR3 contains 15 residues. CDR3 DNA sequence: TGTGCCAGCAGTGTCACCCCGAAAAGCACAGATACGCAGTATTTT. Translated: CASSVTPKSTDTQYF.

The chain links TRBV10-3 to TRBJ2-7; D not resolved. The CDR3 extends over 12 amino acids. The V end was cut by 3 bases, the J end by 4 bases, with 7 bases between. Germline V gene data show CDR1 as ENHRY and CDR2 as SYGVKD. The CDR3 DNA follows: TGTGCCATCAGTGACCTCCCGTACGAGCAGTACTTC. Its protein product is CAISDLPYEQYF.

This sequence joins TRBV19 and TRBJ1-2; possible D gene TRBD1, 5 bases. V lost 9 bases to trimming and J lost 4 bases, with 15 bases between them. The CDR3 has 13 residues. The germline V gene has CDR1 LNHDA and CDR2 SQIVND (reference sequence). In DNA, the CDR3 is TGTGCCAGCCTAACGGAAGGGGCCTATGGCTACACCTTC. Encoded protein: CASLTEGAYGYTF.

This chain links TRBV6-1 with TRBJ2-1; D not certain. The CDR3 covers 11 residues. V was cut by 3 bases and J by 9 bases, with 6 bases left in between. Germline CDR1 is MNHNS and CDR2 is SASEGT. CDR3 nucleotide sequence: TGTGCCAGCAGTGACGTAGTTGAGCAGTTCTTC. Translation: CASSDVVEQFF.

This clone was counted once. The rearrangement links TRBV7-8 to TRBJ2-7, with TRBD2 identical over 9 bases. The CDR3 sequence is 14 residues long. The germline gives CDR1 SGHVS, CDR2 FQNEAQ. Trimming at V came to 5 bases and at J to 2 bases, leaving 4 bases not matched to a gene. The CDR3 loop is CASSPRLAAYEQYF. The CDR3 DNA reads TGTGCCAGCAGCCCCAGACTAGCGGCCTACGAGCAGTACTTC.

The V call is TRBV6-5, the J call TRBJ2-3; 7 bases align to TRBD1. Germline values: CDR1 MNHEY, CDR2 SVGAGI. V was clipped by 6 bases and J by 4 bases; unmatched bases: 7. CDR3 length: 14 amino acids. CDR3 in DNA: TGTGCCAGCAGGCAGGGGGTAAGGGCAGATACGCAGTATTTT. This encodes CASRQGVRADTQYF.

The chain combines TRBV7-9 with TRBJ2-5; a weak D match, TRBD1 (6 bases). From germline, CDR1 is SEHNR and CDR2 FQNEAQ (reference sequence). The CDR3 sequence is 16 residues long. V was cut by 3 bases and J by 1 base, with 15 bases left in between. In DNA, the CDR3 is TGTGCCAGCAGCTTCCGGGACATTGAGCCCCAAGAGACCCAGTACTTC. Residues: CASSFRDIEPQETQYF.

The chain carries TRBV27 and TRBJ2-1; 7 bases align to TRBD2. This CDR3 comprises 15 residues. J gave up 2 bases and V 7 bases, and 8 bases lay outside the gene matches. Germline-derived CDR1 and CDR2 are MNHEY and SMNVEV (reference sequence). CDR3 in DNA: TGTGCCAGCAAGAGCGGGACCTCCACCTACAATGAGCAGTTCTTC. Translation: CASKSGTSTYNEQFF.

The chain is built from TRBV9 and TRBJ2-2, with 11 bases identical to TRBD2. The V and J ends lost 2 bases and 0 bases, in that order; junction bases with no gene match: 3. Per germline, CDR1 SGDLS and CDR2 YYNGEE. The CDR3 is made up of 17 amino acids. CDR3 in amino acids: CASSVRLAGSNTGELFF. CDR3 bases: TGTGCCAGCAGCGTGAGACTAGCGGGATCGAACACCGGGGAGCTGTTTTTT.

The chain links TRBV6-1 to TRBJ1-1, with TRBD1 identical over 7 bases. V was pared by 3 bases and J by 1 base, with 2 bases of the junction left unmatched. The CDR3 totals 14 residues. Germline V CDR1 and CDR2: MNHNS, SASEGT. CDR3 sequence (DNA): TGTGCCAGCAGTGAGACAGGGTGGAACACTGAAGCTTTCTTT. This translates into CASSETGWNTEAFF.

The chain joins TRBV5-4 to TRBJ2-1, with 9 nucleotides matching TRBD1. This CDR3 has 13 residues. Germline values: CDR1 SGHNT, CDR2 YYREEE (reference sequence). With V trimmed by 2 bases and J by 7 bases, 1 base remained unmatched. CDR3 nucleotide sequence: TGTGCCAGCAGCTTTGACAGGGGGAATGAGCAGTTCTTC. Its protein is CASSFDRGNEQFF.

The chain combines TRBV2 with TRBJ1-3; D call uncertain. The CDR3 loop spans 14 amino acids. V lost 3 bases to trimming and J lost 5 bases, with 11 bases between them. The germline V gene has CDR1 SNHLY and CDR2 FYNNEI. The CDR3 here is CASSEGGERNTIYF. DNA for the CDR3: TGTGCCAGCAGTGAGGGTGGAGAGAGAAACACCATATATTTT.

V and J are TRBV9 and TRBJ2-1, with 7 bases aligning to TRBD2. Germline CDR1 and CDR2: SGDLS and YYNGEE. There are 15 residues in the CDR3. Trimming removed 0 bases from V and 10 bases from J; junction bases left unmatched: 10. The DNA for the CDR3 is TGTGCCAGCAGCGTAGGTGGCGGGAGCTTGGGGGAGCAGTTCTTC. Its protein product is CASSVGGGSLGEQFF.

The chain combines TRBV4-1 with TRBJ2-7; TRBD1 matches 7 bases. The CDR3 has 16 residues. Germline assignment: CDR1 MGHRA and CDR2 YSYEKL. V lost 4 bases and J lost 0; bases outside the gene matches: 9. The DNA for the CDR3 is TGCGCCAGCAGCCCCCAGACAGGGCGGAGCTCCTACGAGCAGTACTTC. It encodes CASSPQTGRSSYEQYF.

The chain links TRBV6-5 to TRBJ2-7; 7 nucleotides align to TRBD1. The CDR3 sequence is 15 residues long. In germline, CDR1 is MNHEY, CDR2 SVGAGI. After removal of 5 bases from V and 1 base from J, the junction contained 8 bases not matched to a gene. For the CDR3, the DNA is TGTGCCAGCAGTCCCCGGGACAGACCATCCTACGAGCAGTACTTC. It specifies CASSPRDRPSYEQYF.

The J gene is TRBJ2-3, the V gene TRBV5-1, with D possibly being TRBD1 (6 bases). The V end lost 4 bases, the J end lost 2 bases, and 20 bases lay between the germline ends. The CDR3 is 17 residues long. Germline loops: CDR1 SGHRS, CDR2 YFSETQ. In DNA form, the CDR3 reads TGCGCCAGCAGCCTCGATCCAACAGGGATTTTCACAGATACGCAGTATTTT. Encoded protein: CASSLDPTGIFTDTQYF.

This rearrangement joins TRBV14 to TRBJ2-2; no definite D call. The CDR3 has 14 amino acids. Germline assignment: CDR1 SGHDN and CDR2 FVKESK. V was cut by 1 base and J by 6 bases, with 9 bases left in between. The CDR3 loop is CASSQVWPAGELFF. In nucleotides, the CDR3 is TGTGCCAGCAGCCAAGTATGGCCCGCCGGGGAGCTGTTTTTT. The entire variable domain, with the rest obtained from reference TRBV14 and TRBJ2-2, is as follows: EAGVTQFPSHSVIEKGQTVTLRCDPISGHDNLYWYRRVMGKEIKFLLHFVKESKQDESGMPNNRFLAERTGGTYSTLKVQPAELEDSGVYFCASSQVWPAGELFFGEGSRLTVL.

The V call is TRBV27, the J call TRBJ2-7; 9 nucleotides match TRBD2. The J segment lost 7 bases and the V segment lost 4 bases, leaving 8 bases of the junction unmatched. The germline CDR1 and CDR2 sequences are MNHEY and SMNVEV (reference sequence). The CDR3 has 14 residues. The CDR3 loop is CASSSGLAVGEQYF. In DNA, the CDR3 is TGTGCCAGCAGTTCGGGACTAGCTGTCGGTGAGCAGTACTTC.

V and J are TRBV27 and TRBJ1-5, with D unclear. Germline values: CDR1 MNHEY, CDR2 SMNVEV (reference sequence). The CDR3 sequence is 15 residues long. Trimming stripped 2 bases from V and 4 bases from J, with 12 bases between. The CDR3 DNA reads as TGTGCCAGCAGTTTACCGTTGCGGCCTAATCAGCCCCAGCATTTT. Its translation: CASSLPLRPNQPQHF.

There are a few counts of this clone. Other nucleotide sequences in the sample specify the same CDR3. The chain employs TRBV9 and TRBJ2-7; D tentatively fits TRBD1 or TRBD2 (5 bases each). The V and J ends lost 0 bases and 0 bases respectively, with 7 bases between them. Germline V gene lookup returns CDR1 SGDLS and CDR2 YYNGEE. This CDR3 contains 14 residues. The CDR3 here is CASSVGGSSYEQYF. CDR3 nucleotides: TGTGCCAGCAGCGTAGGGGGGAGCTCCTACGAGCAGTACTTC.